A selection of T cell receptor beta chains follows, all from one sample in a study of Ad26.COV2.S vaccination and SARS-CoV-2 variants. TCRdb's copy holds only in-frame clones and misses some; the assay was immunoSEQ multiplex PCR. The sample holds some 340,000 clones, around 85% seen once. This sample comprised peripheral blood, obtained in a trial of Ad26.COV2.S vaccine versus placebo. Receptor source: a person aged 18-60 years who received the Ad26.COV2.S COVID-19 vaccine or a placebo. Each CDR3 is given without its conserved first and last residue.

j_call: TRBJ1-1; v_call: TRBV27; cdr3_aa: ASSLSRNMNTEAF
j_call: TRBJ1-5; v_call: TRBV6-6; cdr3_aa: ASSYPDERQPQH
j_call: TRBJ1-6; v_call: TRBV15; cdr3_aa: ATSNTLRGTYNSPLH
j_call: TRBJ2-1; v_call: TRBV5-4; cdr3_aa: ASSLVGQFDEQF
j_call: TRBJ2-2; v_call: TRBV5-1; cdr3_aa: ASSPDRVSTGELF
j_call: TRBJ2-1; v_call: TRBV29-1; cdr3_aa: SVVGQGPSLRLTYNEQF
j_call: TRBJ2-7; v_call: TRBV5-1; cdr3_aa: ASSRGTEFYEQY
j_call: TRBJ1-2; v_call: TRBV2; cdr3_aa: ASKGQGNYGYT
j_call: TRBJ2-1; v_call: TRBV3-1/TRBV3-2; cdr3_aa: ASSQGVAGGQKQF
j_call: TRBJ2-1; v_call: TRBV7-9; cdr3_aa: ASSLGGSGNL
j_call: TRBJ1-1; v_call: TRBV7-8; cdr3_aa: ASSLGQGAGTEAF
j_call: TRBJ2-1; v_call: TRBV15; cdr3_aa: ATSRALGEQF
j_call: TRBJ2-3; v_call: TRBV11-2; cdr3_aa: ASSLSGTGYFTDTQY
j_call: TRBJ1-1; v_call: TRBV7-3; cdr3_aa: ASSLSAGATEAF
j_call: TRBJ1-4; v_call: TRBV3-1/TRBV3-2; cdr3_aa: ASSPPGANEKLF
j_call: TRBJ1-1; v_call: TRBV2; cdr3_aa: ASSDEGQNTEAF
j_call: TRBJ2-2; v_call: TRBV7-8; cdr3_aa: ASSFGTGRTGELF
j_call: TRBJ2-3; v_call: TRBV15; cdr3_aa: ATSADPKGGDTQY
j_call: TRBJ2-3; v_call: TRBV18; cdr3_aa: ASSPTDTQY
j_call: TRBJ2-1; v_call: TRBV6-6; cdr3_aa: ASSYGGGDSYNEQF
j_call: TRBJ1-1; v_call: TRBV9; cdr3_aa: ASSVGQGYMNTEAF
j_call: TRBJ2-3; v_call: TRBV5-1; cdr3_aa: ASSKAASGDTQY
j_call: TRBJ2-7; v_call: TRBV7-9; cdr3_aa: ASSLLGGGSYEQY
j_call: TRBJ1-1; v_call: TRBV5-5; cdr3_aa: ASSFNGGPNTEAF
j_call: TRBJ2-3; v_call: TRBV2; cdr3_aa: ASSDRVSTDTQY